What follows are 22 T cell receptor beta chains derived from one specimen sequenced in a study of blood T cells in healthy people across ages. Alongside a J-beta primer mix, a sample-barcoded 5' primer served in a second PCR lasting roughly 7 to 11 cycles. MiXCR, applied by TCRdb to the 5' RACE reads, yields one record per CDR3 protein. The sample lists about 670,000 distinct CDR3 sequences; about 43% were seen once. Sequencing was carried out using blood. The receptors come from an older man in good health.

In this sample, this clonotype turned up a few times. The chain is built from TRBV4-1 and TRBJ2-7; D may be TRBD2 (6 bases). The CDR3 totals 15 residues. The germline V gene has CDR1 MGHRA and CDR2 YSYEKL. V gave up 5 bases and J gave up 3 bases, with 17 bases separating them. The CDR3 spells CASSLSGDANYEQYF. As DNA, the CDR3 is TGCGCCAGCAGCTTATCGGGGGACGCCAACTACGAGCAGTACTTC.

Regarding this clonotype: Given a much more abundant clone one base away, this may be a read error. The J gene is TRBJ2-7, the V gene TRBV7-2, with TRBD2 identical over 7 bases. Germline loops: CDR1 SGHTA, CDR2 FQGNSA. This CDR3 has 14 residues. V gave up 5 bases and J gave up 2 bases; unmatched junction bases: 6. CDR3 coding DNA: TGTGCCAGCAGCCGAGTTAGCGGGCCCTACGAGCAGTACTTC. Protein sequence: CASSRVSGPYEQYF.

The rearrangement uses TRBV29-1 and TRBJ1-1; D is undetermined. The length of the CDR3 is 11 residues. Trimming removed 5 bases at V and 4 bases at J, with 8 bases between. The germline CDR1 and CDR2 sequences are SQVTM and ANQGSEA. The CDR3 region has the DNA TGCAGCGTTCCGGGAGCCACTGAAGCTTTCTTT. This encodes CSVPGATEAFF.

This clonotype has a handful of counts. The chain joins TRBV6-2 or TRBV6-3 to TRBJ2-3; D call uncertain. The CDR3 is 14 amino acids. Between the trimmed V and J ends, which lost 2 bases and 3 bases, there was a span of 9 bases. Germline V lookup: CDR1 MNHEY, CDR2 SVGEGT. DNA for the CDR3: TGTGCCAGCAGTTACACAATAGGTACAGATACGCAGTATTTT. It specifies CASSYTIGTDTQYF.

Of note for this clonotype: This may stem from a read error, because a much larger clone lies one nucleotide away. The chain joins TRBV6-1 to TRBJ2-7, with TRBD2 matching 7 bases. CDR1 is MNHNS and CDR2 is SASEGT in the germline V gene. The J segment lost 2 bases and the V segment lost 5 bases, leaving 9 bases of the junction unmatched. The CDR3 has 15 residues. CDR3 sequence: CASSTSGKGTYEQYF. CDR3 sequence (DNA): TGTGCCAGCAGTACCAGCGGGAAAGGTACCTACGAGCAGTACTTC.

This clonotype was detected only a few times. V and J are TRBV7-9 and TRBJ1-1; D is undetermined. Germline V CDR1 and CDR2: SEHNR, FQNEAQ (reference sequence). V was cut by 3 bases and J by 5 bases, with 10 bases left in between. The length of the CDR3 is 13 residues. CDR3 bases: TGTGCCAGCAGCTTGACCCTCGCTACTGAAGCTTTCTTT. Translating gives CASSLTLATEAFF.

This clonotype showed up just a few times. V and J are TRBV6-2 or TRBV6-3 and TRBJ2-1; 8 nucleotides match TRBD2. V shed 6 bases, J shed 6 bases, and the junction held 7 bases outside the gene matches. In germline, CDR1 is MNHEY, CDR2 SVGEGT. This CDR3 is built from 14 residues. The CDR3 loop reads CASRDTSGGNEQFF. The CDR3 nucleotides are TGTGCCAGCAGAGATACTAGCGGAGGCAATGAGCAGTTCTTC.

This clonotype was found a few times. V usage is TRBV20-1 and J usage is TRBJ1-2, with a tentative D call TRBD1 (6 bases). Per germline, CDR1 DFQATT and CDR2 SNEGSKA (reference sequence). Trimming pared 0 bases from V and 7 bases from J, leaving 15 bases between. This CDR3 region has 14 residues. The chain's CDR3 is CSARDRGGLGGYTF. CDR3 nucleotides: TGCAGTGCTAGAGATCGGGGGGGGCTTGGTGGCTACACCTTC.

The J gene is TRBJ2-1, the V gene TRBV29-1; 7 positions agree with TRBD2. The CDR3 is made up of 13 amino acids. Germline V gene sequence: CDR1 SQVTM, CDR2 ANQGSEA. The trim removed 7 bases at V and 8 bases at J, leaving 11 bases unmatched. CDR3 nucleotide sequence: TGCAGCGGGGACCGGGGGGATTTGTATGAGCAGTTCTTC. Protein sequence: CSGDRGDLYEQFF.

This clonotype was counted between two and nine times. V and J are TRBV7-2 and TRBJ2-7, with D possibly called TRBD1 or TRBD2 (5 bases each). The CDR3 runs 15 residues. Trimming pared 5 bases from V and 0 bases from J, leaving 14 bases between. Germline CDR1 is SGHTA and CDR2 is FQGNSA. In DNA, the CDR3 is TGTGCCAGCAGCCCCGGGACGGCCCCCTCCTACGAGCAGTACTTC. Protein product: CASSPGTAPSYEQYF. Drawing the rest from reference TRBV7-2 and TRBJ2-7, the complete variable domain is GAGVSQSPSNKVTEKGKDVELRCDPISGHTALYWYRQSLGQGLEFLIYFQGNSAPDKSGLPSDRFSAERTGGSVSTLTIQRTQQEDSAVYLCASSPGTAPSYEQYFGPGTRLTVT.

There are a few counts of this clonotype. This chain uses TRBV6-2 or TRBV6-3 with TRBJ2-5; no clear D gene. Germline V lookup: CDR1 MNHEY, CDR2 SVGEGT. V was trimmed by 6 bases and J by 4 bases, leaving 9 bases between them. The CDR3 loop spans 12 amino acids. The CDR3: CASSTLLETQYF. For the CDR3, the DNA is TGTGCCAGCAGCACCCTCCTAGAGACCCAGTACTTC.

There are a few counts of this clonotype. The rearrangement joins TRBV5-1 to TRBJ2-3; D is possibly TRBD2 (5 bases). Germline CDR1 SGHRS, CDR2 YFSETQ. The V end was cut by 4 bases, the J end by 6 bases, with 15 bases between. The length of the CDR3 is 14 residues. The CDR3 region has the DNA TGCGCCAGCAGCGGTACTAGGCCCCCGGATACGCAGTATTTT. Its protein is CASSGTRPPDTQYF. Combining the CDR3 with reference TRBV5-1 and TRBJ2-3 gives the whole variable domain KAGVTQTPRYLIKTRGQQVTLSCSPISGHRSVSWYQQTPGQGLQFLFEYFSETQRNKGNFPGRFSGRQFSNSRSEMNVSTLELGDSALYLCASSGTRPPDTQYFGPGTRLTVL.

The chain joins TRBV4-1 to TRBJ1-5; tentative D call: TRBD1 (5 bases). The CDR3 runs 16 residues. Germline V gene lookup returns CDR1 MGHRA and CDR2 YSYEKL. V was pared by 0 bases and J by 0 bases, with 9 bases between. The CDR3 DNA sequence: TGCGCCAGCAGCCAAGATAGGGGCATTAGCAATCAGCCCCAGCATTTT. The encoded protein is CASSQDRGISNQPQHF.

The rearrangement links TRBV20-1 to TRBJ2-5; 8 bases match TRBD2. The CDR3 spans 15 residues. V was clipped by 5 bases and J by 11 bases; unmatched bases: 19. Germline lookup yields CDR1 DFQATT and CDR2 SNEGSKA (reference sequence). CDR3 loop: CSAGPQRGQYNEQYF. The CDR3 DNA reads as TGCAGTGCTGGGCCCCAGCGGGGGCAGTACAATGAGCAGTACTTC.

In its sample, this clonotype was seen many times. The chain is built from TRBV12-3 or TRBV12-4 and TRBJ1-2; unclear D gene. The CDR3 covers 16 residues. Trimming cost V 2 bases and J 8 bases, with 21 bases left between them. Here the CDR3 reads CASSLSSEGEGRGYTF. The CDR3 nucleotides are TGTGCCAGCAGTTTATCGTCGGAAGGAGAGGGTCGCGGCTACACCTTC.

The J gene is TRBJ2-5, the V gene TRBV11-3; D may be TRBD1 (6 bases). Near its end, the DNA agrees better with TRBJ2-7, so the J call may be wrong. This CDR3 is 14 amino acids long. Per the germline V gene, CDR1 is SGHNT and CDR2 is YENEEA. The CDR3 sequence is CASSLRGDLYEQYF. DNA for the CDR3: TGTGCCAGCAGCCTCAGGGGCGACCTTTACGAGCAGTACTTC.

The V call is TRBV6-2 or TRBV6-3, the J call TRBJ2-7; 8 bases agree with TRBD1. The V segment lost 4 bases and the J segment 2 bases; nucleotides outside the gene matches: 16. Per germline, CDR1 MNHEY and CDR2 SVGEGT. The CDR3 runs to 18 residues. CDR3 sequence: CASSFTLGQGEPPYEQYF. Here the CDR3 DNA reads TGTGCCAGCAGTTTCACCTTAGGACAGGGCGAACCTCCCTACGAGCAGTACTTC.

V usage is TRBV12-3 or TRBV12-4 and J usage is TRBJ2-3; 7 nucleotides agree with TRBD2. This CDR3 spans 19 amino acids. Unmatched junction bases numbered 18, after V lost 4 bases and J lost 2 bases. DNA of the CDR3: TGTGCCAGCAGTTCTTGGGGTGGGACTACGAGGGGTAACACAGATACGCAGTATTTT. Residues: CASSSWGGTTRGNTDTQYF.

The sample holds a few counts of this clonotype. The chain employs TRBV20-1 and TRBJ2-7, with 7 nucleotides matching TRBD2. Germline CDR1 and CDR2: DFQATT and SNEGSKA (reference sequence). The CDR3 sequence is 15 residues long. V lost 0 bases, J lost 5 bases, and 10 bases stayed unmatched. The CDR3 nucleotides read TGCAGTGCTAGAGATTCCCTAGCGGTATGGGACGAGCAGTACTTC. Its translation is CSARDSLAVWDEQYF.

This clonotype was found a few times. The gene calls are TRBV7-2 and TRBJ2-3; the D is unclear. The germline gives CDR1 SGHTA, CDR2 FQGNSA. The V gene lost 5 bases and the J gene lost 2 bases, with 14 bases spanning the gap. This CDR3 has 15 amino acids. CDR3 nucleotides: TGTGCCAGCAGCGCGTCGTCCGGGTACACAGATACGCAGTATTTT. Translating gives CASSASSGYTDTQYF.

Note on this clonotype: One junction end disagrees with the germline gene, perhaps due to a read error. The chain recombines TRBV12-3 or TRBV12-4 with TRBJ2-3; 7 nucleotides match TRBD2. CDR3 length: 15 amino acids. This CDR3 reads CASSLAGGNTDTEYF. The CDR3 DNA follows: TGTGCCAGCAGTCTGGCCGGGGGGAACACAGATACGGAGTATTTT.

V usage is TRBV4-2 and J usage is TRBJ1-1, with D possibly matching TRBD1 (5 bases). Trimming removed 0 bases from V and 6 bases from J, with 11 bases in between. The CDR3 contains 14 residues. CDR1 LGHNA and CDR2 YNFKEQ come from the germline V gene. CDR3 in amino acids: CASSQDGANPEAFF. In nucleotides, the CDR3 is TGTGCCAGCAGCCAAGATGGGGCCAACCCTGAAGCTTTCTTT.